The subject of this entry is one T cell receptor (beta chain). These data originate in a study of blood T cell repertoires in COVID-19. Seattle patients were enrolled during active infection and followed longitudinally. Authors' analysis steps: Quantification of nucleated cells was approximated via reference gene primer amplification. The table came from immunoSEQ multiplex PCR; TCRdb's copy has only in-frame clones and leaves some out. Clonal size and the V and J genes are those of that table, whereas D and trimming came from the DNA. This sample yields some 370,000 clones, of which around 87% are seen a single time; 8.5% to 12% belongs to the top ten. The source is a woman younger than 45 with COVID-19, enrolled during active disease. The sample was peripheral blood.

The DNA of the CDR3 is TGTGCCAGCAGCTTTGGGACAGGAATGAGGGAGCAGTACTTC. Protein product: CASSFGTGMREQYF. This chain joins TRBV5-6 and TRBJ2-7, with 8 nucleotides matching TRBD1. Germline V lookup: CDR1 SGHDT, CDR2 YYEEEE. The CDR3 contains 14 residues. With 2 bases clipped from V and 7 bases from J, the junction kept 8 bases outside the gene matches.